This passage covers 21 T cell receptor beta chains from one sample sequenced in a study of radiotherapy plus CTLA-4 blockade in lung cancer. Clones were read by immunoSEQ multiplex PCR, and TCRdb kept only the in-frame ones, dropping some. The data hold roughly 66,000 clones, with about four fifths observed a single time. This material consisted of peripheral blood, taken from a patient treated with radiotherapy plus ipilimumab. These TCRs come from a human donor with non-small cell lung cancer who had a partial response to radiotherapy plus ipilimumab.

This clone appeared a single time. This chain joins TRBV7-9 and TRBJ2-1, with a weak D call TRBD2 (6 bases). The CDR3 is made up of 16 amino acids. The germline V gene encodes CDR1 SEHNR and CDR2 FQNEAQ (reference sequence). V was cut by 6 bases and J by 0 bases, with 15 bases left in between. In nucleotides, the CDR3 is TGTGCCAGCAGACCTGACTGGAGGGGCTCCTACAATGAGCAGTTCTTC. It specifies CASRPDWRGSYNEQFF.

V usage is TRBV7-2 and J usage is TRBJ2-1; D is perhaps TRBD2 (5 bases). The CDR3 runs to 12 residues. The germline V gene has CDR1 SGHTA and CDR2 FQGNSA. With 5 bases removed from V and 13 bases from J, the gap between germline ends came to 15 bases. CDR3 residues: CASSPLKRFQFF. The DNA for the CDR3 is TGTGCCAGCAGCCCCCTAAAGCGGTTCCAGTTCTTC.

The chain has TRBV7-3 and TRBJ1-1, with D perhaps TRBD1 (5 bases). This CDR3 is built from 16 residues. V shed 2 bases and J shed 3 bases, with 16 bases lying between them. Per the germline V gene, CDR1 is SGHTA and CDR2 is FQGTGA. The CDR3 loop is CASSLLGTGGYTEAFF. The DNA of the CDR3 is TGTGCCAGCAGCTTATTAGGGACCGGGGGGTACACTGAAGCTTTCTTT.

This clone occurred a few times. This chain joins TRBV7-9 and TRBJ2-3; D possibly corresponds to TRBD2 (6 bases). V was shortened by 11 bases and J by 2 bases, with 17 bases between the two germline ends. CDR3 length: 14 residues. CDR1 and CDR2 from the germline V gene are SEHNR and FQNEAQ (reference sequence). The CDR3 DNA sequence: TGTGCCGGATCCCGGGACTGGGCCACAGATACGCAGTATTTT. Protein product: CAGSRDWATDTQYF. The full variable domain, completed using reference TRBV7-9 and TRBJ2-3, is DTGVSQNPRHKITKRGQNVTFRCDPISEHNRLYWYRQTLGQGPEFLTYFQNEAQLEKSRLLSDRFSAERPKGSFSTLEIQRTEQGDSAMYLCAGSRDWATDTQYFGPGTRLTVL.

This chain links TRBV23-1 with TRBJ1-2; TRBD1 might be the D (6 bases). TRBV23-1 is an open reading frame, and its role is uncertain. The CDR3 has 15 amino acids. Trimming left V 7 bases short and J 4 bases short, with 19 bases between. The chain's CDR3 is CASNRDRQRPYGYTF. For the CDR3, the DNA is TGCGCCAGCAACAGAGACAGGCAGAGACCCTATGGCTACACCTTC.

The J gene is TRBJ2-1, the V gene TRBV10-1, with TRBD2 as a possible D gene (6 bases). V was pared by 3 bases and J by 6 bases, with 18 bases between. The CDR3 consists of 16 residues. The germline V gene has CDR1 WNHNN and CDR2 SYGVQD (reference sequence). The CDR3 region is CASSEGKGPAGNEQFF. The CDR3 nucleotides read TGCGCCAGCAGTGAAGGGAAAGGCCCAGCGGGCAATGAGCAGTTCTTC.

CDR3 bases: TGCGCCAGCAGCGGGGGACAGGGGGAGACCCAGTACTTC. It translates to CASSGGQGETQYF. This sequence joins TRBV5-1 and TRBJ2-5; 10 nucleotides line up with TRBD1. The germline V gene has CDR1 SGHRS and CDR2 YFSETQ. Trimming cost V 4 bases and J 5 bases; bases outside gene matches: 2. The CDR3 has 13 residues.

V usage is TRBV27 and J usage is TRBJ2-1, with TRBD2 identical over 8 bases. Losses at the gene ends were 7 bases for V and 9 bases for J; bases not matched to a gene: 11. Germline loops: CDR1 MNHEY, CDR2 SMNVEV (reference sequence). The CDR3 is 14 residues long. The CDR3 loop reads CASTAGGRLGEQFF. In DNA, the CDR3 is TGTGCCAGCACCGCGGGAGGTCGATTGGGTGAGCAGTTCTTC.

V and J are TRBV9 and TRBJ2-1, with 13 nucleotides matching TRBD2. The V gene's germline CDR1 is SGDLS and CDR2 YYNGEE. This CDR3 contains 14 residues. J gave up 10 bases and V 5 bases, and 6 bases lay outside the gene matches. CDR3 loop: CASRQTGLAGEQFF. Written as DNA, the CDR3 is TGTGCCAGCAGGCAAACGGGACTAGCGGGAGAGCAGTTCTTC. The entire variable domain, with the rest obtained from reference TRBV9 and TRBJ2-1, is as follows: DSGVTQTPKHLITATGQRVTLRCSPRSGDLSVYWYQQSLDQGLQFLIQYYNGEERAKGNILERFSAQQFPDLHSELNLSSLELGDSALYFCASRQTGLAGEQFFGPGTRLTVL.

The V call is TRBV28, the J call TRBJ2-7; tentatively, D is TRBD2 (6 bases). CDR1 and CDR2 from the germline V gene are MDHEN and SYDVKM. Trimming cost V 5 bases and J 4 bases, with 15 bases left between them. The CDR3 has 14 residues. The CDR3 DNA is TGTGCCAGCAGTCCCCGGGACGGAGGGTACGAGCAGTACTTC. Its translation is CASSPRDGGYEQYF.

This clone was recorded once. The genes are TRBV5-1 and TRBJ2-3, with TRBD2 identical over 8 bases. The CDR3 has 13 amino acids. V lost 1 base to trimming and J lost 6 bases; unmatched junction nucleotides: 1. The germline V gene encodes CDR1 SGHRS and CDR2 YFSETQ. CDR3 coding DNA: TGCGCCAGCAGCTTGAGCGGGAGTGATACGCAGTATTTT. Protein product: CASSLSGSDTQYF.

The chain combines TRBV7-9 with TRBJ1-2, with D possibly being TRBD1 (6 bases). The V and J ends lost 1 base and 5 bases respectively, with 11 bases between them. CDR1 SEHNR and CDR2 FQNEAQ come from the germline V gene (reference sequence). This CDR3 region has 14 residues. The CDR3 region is CASSLDRERYGYTF. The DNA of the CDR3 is TGTGCCAGCAGCTTAGACAGGGAACGATATGGCTACACCTTC.

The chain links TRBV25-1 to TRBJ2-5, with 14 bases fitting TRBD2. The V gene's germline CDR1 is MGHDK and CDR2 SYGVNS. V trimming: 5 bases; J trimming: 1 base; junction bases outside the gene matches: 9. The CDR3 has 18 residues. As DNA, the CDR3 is TGTGCCAGCAGTCTCCGACTAGCGGGAGGGCCGGGCCAAGAGACCCAGTACTTC. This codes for CASSLRLAGGPGQETQYF.

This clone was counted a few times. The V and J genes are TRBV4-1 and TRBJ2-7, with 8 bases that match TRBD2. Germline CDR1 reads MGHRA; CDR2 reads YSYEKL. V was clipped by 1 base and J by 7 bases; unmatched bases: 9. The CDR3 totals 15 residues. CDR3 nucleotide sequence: TGCGCCAGCAGCCAAGCGGGGGGGCCTAGGCGGGAGCAGTACTTC. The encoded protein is CASSQAGGPRREQYF.

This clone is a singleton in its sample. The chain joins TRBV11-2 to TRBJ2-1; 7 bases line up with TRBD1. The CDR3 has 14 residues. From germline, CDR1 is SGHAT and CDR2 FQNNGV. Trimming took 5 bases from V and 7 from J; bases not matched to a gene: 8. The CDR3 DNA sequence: TGTGCCAGCAGCCCTGACAGGGTGGGGAATGAGCAGTTCTTC. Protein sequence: CASSPDRVGNEQFF.

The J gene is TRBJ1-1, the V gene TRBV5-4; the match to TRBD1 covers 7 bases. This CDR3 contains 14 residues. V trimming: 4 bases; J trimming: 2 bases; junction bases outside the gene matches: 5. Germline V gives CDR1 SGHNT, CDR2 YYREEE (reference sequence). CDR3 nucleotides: TGTGCCAGCAGCCCGGGACAGAGAAACACTGAAGCTTTCTTT. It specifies CASSPGQRNTEAFF.

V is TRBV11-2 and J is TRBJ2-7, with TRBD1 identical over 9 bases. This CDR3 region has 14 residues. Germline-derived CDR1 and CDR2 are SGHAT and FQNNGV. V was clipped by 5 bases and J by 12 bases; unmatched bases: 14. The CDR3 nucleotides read TGTGCCAGCAGCCGCGGGACAGGGCAAACTCACCGGTACTTC. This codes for CASSRGTGQTHRYF.

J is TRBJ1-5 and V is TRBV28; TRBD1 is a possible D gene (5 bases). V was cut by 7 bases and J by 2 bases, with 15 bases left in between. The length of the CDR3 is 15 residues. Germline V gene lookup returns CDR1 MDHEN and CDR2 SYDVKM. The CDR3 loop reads CASTPREGGNQPQHF. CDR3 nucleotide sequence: TGTGCCAGCACCCCCAGGGAGGGAGGCAATCAGCCCCAGCATTTT.

CDR3 protein: CASSETGSTGELFF. The CDR3 DNA reads TGTGCCAGCAGTGAGACAGGTTCTACCGGGGAGCTGTTTTTT. The V gene is TRBV25-1, the J gene TRBJ2-2; tentative D call: TRBD1 (6 bases). V gave up 3 bases and J gave up 5 bases, with 10 bases separating them. The CDR3 is 14 amino acids. The germline V gene encodes CDR1 MGHDK and CDR2 SYGVNS.

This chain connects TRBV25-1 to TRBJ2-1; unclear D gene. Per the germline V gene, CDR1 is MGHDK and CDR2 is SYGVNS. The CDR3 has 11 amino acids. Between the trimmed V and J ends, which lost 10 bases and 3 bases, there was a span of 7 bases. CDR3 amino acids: CATGFYNEQFF. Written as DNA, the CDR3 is TGTGCCACCGGGTTCTACAATGAGCAGTTCTTC.

The CDR3 DNA reads TGCGCCAGCAGCGGGGGGACAGGGAACACTGAAGCTTTCTTT. It specifies CASSGGTGNTEAFF. The rearrangement joins TRBV5-1 to TRBJ1-1; TRBD1 agrees at 8 bases. The CDR3 spans 14 residues. V shed 4 bases and J 1 base; nucleotides not matched to a gene: 3. Germline loops: CDR1 SGHRS, CDR2 YFSETQ.